This T cell receptor (beta chain) was sequenced in a study of blood T cell repertoires in COVID-19. The V end was cut by 4 bases, the J end by 6 bases, with 10 bases between. The CDR3 totals 12 residues. Germline V gene data show CDR1 as SGHDT and CDR2 as YYEEEE. The table came from immunoSEQ multiplex PCR; TCRdb's copy has only in-frame clones and leaves some out. Counted here are hundreds of thousands of clones, just over 85% occurring once; the ten biggest clones make up 1.4%. Sequencing was done on a sample of peripheral blood. The rearrangement uses TRBV5-6 and TRBJ1-1; D might be TRBD1 (5 bases). The sequence was collected from a woman in her thirties with active or convalescent COVID-19. The CDR3 DNA is TGTGCCAGCAGCAAAGACAGTTCTGAAGCTTTCTTT. As protein: CASSKDSSEAFF. The full variable domain, with the rest looked up from reference TRBV5-6 and TRBJ1-1, is DAGVTQSPTHLIKTRGQQVTLRCSPKSGHDTVSWYQQALGQGPQFIFQYYEEEERQRGNFPDRFSGHQFPNYSSELNVNALLLGDSALYLCASSKDSSEAFFGQGTRLTVV.